This is a list of T cell receptor beta chains from one sample in a study of beta chain features in type 1 diabetes. TCRdb's copy holds only in-frame clones and misses some; the assay was immunoSEQ multiplex PCR. The table has over 150,000 clones, around an eighth seen once. The specimen was central memory CD4+ T cells from blood. Receptors were obtained from a woman aged 18-29 years in good health. Both conserved end residues are part of each CDR3. Each record gives: J gene, V gene, D gene, CDR3 protein. The D gene is left open where the match is weak.

TRBJ1-1 TRBV28 TRBD1 CASSPNRGKNTEAFF
TRBJ1-4 TRBV15 . CATSRDRPATNEKLFF
TRBJ1-2 TRBV6-5 . CASSSRNYGYTF
TRBJ2-3 TRBV30 TRBD1 CAWRLYRGSGTDTQYF
TRBJ2-7 TRBV21-1 . CASSKRGQSVLEQYF
TRBJ2-3 TRBV27 TRBD2 CASSLWTSGIQDTQYF
TRBJ2-1 TRBV9 TRBD2 CASSVGLAGSYNEQFF
TRBJ1-1 TRBV25-1 TRBD1 CASTQGTVKNTEAFF
TRBJ1-5 TRBV5-1 TRBD1 CASSSTPGQINQPQHF
. TRBV7-9 . CASSLGLGDEQYF
TRBJ2-5 TRBV7-2 TRBD2 CASSARGREETQYF
TRBJ2-7 TRBV28 . CASRPGSPYEQYF
TRBJ2-7 TRBV29-1 . CSVEVGVYEQYF
TRBJ1-3 TRBV10-3 TRBD1 CAISVRDRGRNTIYF
TRBJ2-7 TRBV29-1 TRBD1 CSGGQAGEQYF
TRBJ1-4 TRBV2 TRBD1 CASSRQGGEKLFF
TRBJ2-3 TRBV25-1 . CASSPPVTDTQYF
TRBJ1-1 TRBV5-1 . CASSLPGSNTEAFF
TRBJ2-3 TRBV7-8 TRBD2 CASSTRTSKLTDTQYF
TRBJ2-1 TRBV18 . CASSPRPVLVPEQFF
TRBJ1-2 TRBV7-2 . CASSSRSGGYGYTF
TRBJ2-1 TRBV7-2 TRBD1 CASSKGTGGTYNEQFF
TRBJ2-1 TRBV5-1 TRBD2 CASSFLAGGNYEQFF
TRBJ2-7 TRBV28 TRBD2 CASSPRLAGAYEQYF
TRBJ2-3 TRBV29-1 TRBD1 CSVVQGAGTDTQYF
TRBJ2-2 TRBV14 TRBD2 CASSQDRLAGTGELFF
TRBJ2-7 TRBV18 . CASSPISSYEQYF
TRBJ2-2 TRBV28 TRBD2 CASSFGAGGLTGELFF